A single sample is the source of the 4 T cell receptor beta chains below, sequenced in a study of T cell repertoires in aging, cancer and after chemotherapy. Amplification of TCR beta used genomic DNA extracted from peripheral blood. Rearranged V-D-J TRB sequences were amplified with a mixed TRB-A/B primer pool. TCRdb re-derived calls from the multiplex PCR reads in MiXCR, one entry per CDR3 protein. The top ten hold roughly 5.6% of the sample, which has around 12,000 distinct CDR3 sequences, 21% seen once. The material sequenced was blood. Receptor source: a human donor in good health.

This clonotype was counted only a few times. The chain has TRBV20-1 and TRBJ1-6; 8 bases agree with TRBD1. This CDR3 contains 14 residues. V was pared by 4 bases and J by 9 bases, with 8 bases of the junction left unmatched. The germline V gene encodes CDR1 DFQATT and CDR2 SNEGSKA (reference sequence). In DNA form, the CDR3 reads TGCAGTGCTAAAAAACAGGGGGAGAGTTCACCCCTCCACTTT. Its translation: CSAKKQGESSPLHF.

V is TRBV12-3 or TRBV12-4 and J is TRBJ2-7; TRBD2 is a possible D gene (6 bases). With 5 bases removed from V and 7 bases from J, the gap between germline ends came to 18 bases. The CDR3 extends over 14 amino acids. CDR3 region: CASSNAGSGQEQYF. The CDR3 DNA reads TGTGCCAGCAGTAATGCCGGGAGCGGACAAGAGCAGTACTTC.

The table lists this clonotype with a few counts. CDR3 nucleotides: TGTGCCAGCAGCTCTTTGAACCCGCAGGGGGCGAGGGATGGCTACACCTTC. Its translation is CASSSLNPQGARDGYTF. The chain combines TRBV7-9 with TRBJ1-2; 8 bases align to TRBD1. Germline V CDR1 and CDR2: SEHNR, FQNEAQ (reference sequence). Trimming removed 4 bases from V and 6 bases from J; junction bases left unmatched: 16. The CDR3 has 17 residues.

This clonotype was picked up a small number of times. The V and J genes are TRBV4-3 and TRBJ2-7; TRBD1 is a possible D gene (5 bases). The CDR3 is made up of 14 amino acids. Per the germline V gene, CDR1 is LGHNA and CDR2 is YSLEER. Trimming stripped 2 bases from V and 3 bases from J, with 11 bases between. For the CDR3, the DNA is TGCGCCAGCAGCCAAAATCAGGGCCTCTACGAGCAGTACTTC. Translation gives CASSQNQGLYEQYF.